The clone carrying this T cell receptor (beta chain) appeared a few times. The V end was cut by 4 bases, the J end by 2 bases, with 13 bases between. Germline V gives CDR1 SGHTA, CDR2 FQGTGA. The CDR3 is 15 residues long. The data originate from a study of T-cell memory formation after mild COVID-19. TCRdb recomputed calls from the 5' RACE reads with MiXCR, one row per CDR3 protein. This table has under 600,000 distinct CDR3 sequences, about a fifth appearing once. The chain is built from TRBV7-3 and TRBJ2-3, with D tentatively TRBD2 (5 bases). This sequence originates from an adult woman who had mild COVID-19 (a few samples of this study predate the infection). Cell type and time point are not known. The sequencing sample was made of PBMCs or a T cell subset sorted from them (not recorded which). The CDR3 coding sequence is TGTGCCAGCAGCTATGACCAGCGGCCCACAGATACGCAGTATTTT. It encodes CASSYDQRPTDTQYF.